A single sample is the source of the 15 T cell receptor beta chains below, sequenced in a study of blood T cell repertoires in COVID-19. Generated by immunoSEQ multiplex PCR, the TCRdb table keeps only in-frame clones and is missing some. The profile shows about 120,000 clones, 85% to 90% of them singletons. The sequenced sample was peripheral blood. Every receptor here comes from a man aged 55 to 70 with acute or convalescent COVID-19.

V gene TRBV27 combines with J gene TRBJ2-7; D remains ambiguous. V gave up 0 bases and J gave up 5 bases, with 17 bases separating them. CDR1 MNHEY and CDR2 SMNVEV come from the germline V gene (reference sequence). CDR3 length equals 16 residues. CDR3 region: CASSLSFSLAPHEQYF. The CDR3 coding sequence is TGTGCCAGCAGTTTATCCTTCAGTCTTGCCCCCCACGAGCAGTACTTC.

This clone was seen a single time. The chain joins TRBV18 to TRBJ2-7, with 9 positions matching TRBD2. Trimming at V came to 8 bases and at J to 3 bases, leaving 11 bases not matched to a gene. CDR1 is KGHSH and CDR2 is LQKENI in the germline V gene. The CDR3 covers 15 residues. CDR3 sequence: CASRTDSGSGYEQYF. CDR3 bases: TGTGCCAGCCGGACCGATAGCGGGAGTGGCTACGAGCAGTACTTC.

This clone is a singleton in its sample. The V call is TRBV28, the J call TRBJ2-2, with a possible D match to TRBD1 (6 bases). The CDR3 runs 14 residues. In germline, CDR1 is MDHEN, CDR2 SYDVKM. Trimming removed 6 bases at V and 3 bases at J, with 11 bases between. The CDR3 nucleotides are TGTGCCAGCAGCACAACAGGGCACACCGGGGAGCTGTTTTTT. It codes for CASSTTGHTGELFF.

V and J are TRBV7-3 and TRBJ1-5, with no clear D. V was clipped by 2 bases and J by 3 bases, with 11 bases between them. This CDR3 comprises 15 residues. Germline CDR1 reads SGHTA; CDR2 reads FQGTGA. The CDR3 DNA reads TGTGCCAGCAGCTTATTGGGCAGGATCAATCAGCCCCAGCATTTT. Its protein product is CASSLLGRINQPQHF.

DNA for the CDR3: TGTGCCTGCGCCTGGGACAGGGAGCGTGGCTACACCTTC. This codes for CACAWDRERGYTF. The rearrangement joins TRBV30 to TRBJ1-2, with 9 bases that match TRBD1. V lost 6 bases to trimming and J lost 7 bases; unmatched junction nucleotides: 9. Germline CDR1 reads GTSNPN; CDR2 reads SVGIG (reference sequence). The CDR3 has 13 amino acids.

The chain employs TRBV19 and TRBJ1-2; TRBD1 agrees at 9 bases. The CDR3 has 14 residues. After removal of 3 bases from V and 5 bases from J, the junction contained 4 bases not matched to a gene. CDR1 LNHDA and CDR2 SQIVND come from the germline V gene (reference sequence). CDR3 sequence: CASSITGTGYGYTF. DNA for the CDR3: TGTGCCAGTAGTATTACCGGGACAGGGTATGGCTACACCTTC.

The rearrangement joins TRBV4-2 to TRBJ1-4; 7 bases align to TRBD1. The CDR3 loop spans 18 amino acids. V lost 1 base, J lost 0 bases, and 8 bases stayed unmatched. CDR1 is LGHNA and CDR2 is YNFKEQ in the germline V gene. This CDR3 reads CASSQGVQGLATNEKLFF. DNA for the CDR3: TGTGCCAGCAGCCAAGGGGTACAGGGGCTTGCAACTAATGAAAAACTGTTTTTT.

The rearrangement joins TRBV19 to TRBJ2-7, with TRBD2 identical over 11 bases. This CDR3 comprises 15 residues. The V gene's germline CDR1 is LNHDA and CDR2 SQIVND (reference sequence). After removal of 5 bases from V and 3 bases from J, the junction contained 6 bases not matched to a gene. In DNA, the CDR3 is TGTGCCAGTAGTCCGGCCGGGACTAGCGGCTACGAGCAGTACTTC. Amino acids: CASSPAGTSGYEQYF.

This clone was found once. This sequence joins TRBV3-1 (or the pseudogene TRBV3-2) and TRBJ2-2, with TRBD2 matching over 9 bases. This CDR3 region has 17 residues. J was trimmed by 0 bases and V by 3 bases; bases with no gene match: 5. Germline V lookup: CDR1 LGHDT, CDR2 YNNKEL (reference sequence). The chain's CDR3 is CASSQGGRVANTGELFF. The CDR3 bases are TGTGCCAGCAGCCAGGGCGGGAGGGTCGCGAACACCGGGGAGCTGTTTTTT.

The CDR3 spells CASRVGQGHIQYF. In DNA, the CDR3 is TGTGCCAGCAGGGTTGGACAGGGACACATTCAGTACTTC. This chain links TRBV6-5 with TRBJ2-4, with 8 bases lining up with TRBD1. The CDR3 loop spans 13 amino acids. Germline CDR1 and CDR2: MNHEY and SVGAGI. V shed 6 bases, J shed 8 bases, and the junction held 6 bases outside the gene matches.

The rearrangement uses TRBV5-6 and TRBJ2-3; TRBD1 matches at 9 bases. The CDR3 sequence is 16 residues long. Germline V gene data show CDR1 as SGHDT and CDR2 as YYEEEE. The V gene end was trimmed by 0 bases and the J gene end by 7 bases; junction bases not matched to a gene: 9. CDR3 bases: TGTGCCAGCAGCTTGGGCCGCGGGACAGGGTACTATACGCAGTATTTT. Encoded protein: CASSLGRGTGYYTQYF.

The V gene is TRBV5-4, the J gene TRBJ2-7, with a tentative D call TRBD2 (6 bases). CDR3 length equals 13 residues. Trimming took off 4 bases at V and 7 bases at J, with 15 bases between the two ends. Looked up from germline, CDR1 is SGHNT and CDR2 is YYREEE (reference sequence). The CDR3 reads CASSADTGREQYF. CDR3 in DNA: TGTGCCAGCAGCGCCGACACGGGGAGGGAGCAGTACTTC. The full variable domain, completed using reference TRBV5-4 and TRBJ2-7, is ETGVTQSPTHLIKTRGQQVTLRCSSQSGHNTVSWYQQALGQGPQFIFQYYREEENGRGNFPPRFSGLQFPNYSSELNVNALELDDSALYLCASSADTGREQYFGPGTRLTVT.

This clone showed up just a few times. The chain carries TRBV7-9 and TRBJ2-1; D is unclear. V was cut by 1 base and J by 8 bases, with 6 bases left in between. In germline, CDR1 is SEHNR, CDR2 FQNEAQ (reference sequence). This CDR3 has 12 residues. The CDR3 bases are TGTGCCAGCAGCTTAGGTAGTTATGAGCAGTTCTTC. Translation: CASSLGSYEQFF.

The rearrangement links TRBV18 to TRBJ2-7, with a possible D match to TRBD1 (5 bases). Trimming cost V 2 bases and J 6 bases, with 14 bases left between them. CDR3 length equals 14 residues. From germline, CDR1 is KGHSH and CDR2 LQKENI. CDR3 coding DNA: TGTGCCAGCTCACCAAGGGAAGGGGCGGTCGAGCAGTACTTC. Residues: CASSPREGAVEQYF.

The CDR3 coding sequence is TGTGCCAGCAGTTCCTTGGACAGGGTGAGTTCTGAAGCTTTCTTT. This sequence encodes CASSSLDRVSSEAFF. The V gene is TRBV28, the J gene TRBJ1-1, with TRBD1 matching over 8 bases. The CDR3 extends over 15 amino acids. Germline V lookup: CDR1 MDHEN, CDR2 SYDVKM. V gave up 4 bases and J gave up 6 bases; unmatched junction bases: 10.